One sample yielded the 21 T cell receptor beta chains listed below, sequenced in a study of spatial heterogeneity in lung cancer. Specified time point: sample taken at primary tumor resection. No cell sorting; template was whole RNA from tumor, lung tissue or PBMC. TCRdb re-derived calls from the 5' RACE reads in MiXCR, one entry per CDR3 protein. The data hold 40,000 to 55,000 distinct CDR3 sequences, with around 6.5% observed a single time. The specimen was PBMCs, collected at surgery. Every receptor here comes from a female donor with early-stage non-small cell lung cancer.

The rearrangement links TRBV5-1 to TRBJ2-5, with D uncertain. Germline CDR1 SGHRS, CDR2 YFSETQ. The V and J ends lost 4 bases and 0 bases respectively, with 4 bases between them. The CDR3 consists of 12 residues. The CDR3 nucleotides read TGCGCCAGCAGCCCGAACCAAGAGACCCAGTACTTC. As protein: CASSPNQETQYF.

This clonotype was detected ten times or more. The chain recombines TRBV7-2 with TRBJ2-3; 10 bases match TRBD1. This CDR3 spans 15 amino acids. Germline loops: CDR1 SGHTA, CDR2 FQGNSA. The V gene end was trimmed by 1 base and the J gene end by 3 bases; junction bases not matched to a gene: 1. This CDR3 reads CASSLGGQGTDTQYF. The DNA for the CDR3 is TGTGCCAGCAGCTTAGGGGGACAGGGGACAGATACGCAGTATTTT.

The chain couples TRBV12-3 or TRBV12-4 to TRBJ1-2; maybe TRBD1 (5 bases). This CDR3 contains 13 residues. V lost 7 bases and J lost 8, with 17 bases in between. CDR3: CASTDEGRRGYTF. The DNA of the CDR3 is TGTGCCAGCACCGACGAGGGGAGGCGAGGCTACACCTTC.

This clonotype was seen a few times. J is TRBJ1-2 and V is TRBV2; D is perhaps TRBD1 (5 bases). Germline V gives CDR1 SNHLY, CDR2 FYNNEI. The CDR3 spans 13 residues. V lost 7 bases and J 8 bases, leaving 17 bases between the germline ends. CDR3 residues: CASIDSFYEGYTF. The CDR3 nucleotides are TGTGCCAGCATCGACAGCTTCTATGAGGGCTACACCTTC. Based on the CDR3 plus reference TRBV2 and TRBJ1-2, the full variable domain is EPEVTQTPSHQVTQMGQEVILRCVPISNHLYFYWYRQILGQKVEFLVSFYNNEISEKSEIFDDQFSVERPDGSNFTLKIRSTKLEDSAMYFCASIDSFYEGYTFGSGTRLTVV.

V usage is TRBV12-3 or TRBV12-4 and J usage is TRBJ1-3; D not resolved. The ends were cut back, 1 base at V and 1 base at J, with 8 bases in the middle. The CDR3 runs to 15 residues. CDR3 in DNA: TGTGCCAGCAGTTTAGGTGCATCTTCTGGAAACACCATATATTTT. Residues: CASSLGASSGNTIYF.

V gene TRBV27 combines with J gene TRBJ1-5; 10 bases are a match to TRBD1. This CDR3 spans 15 amino acids. V was clipped by 5 bases and J by 6 bases; unmatched bases: 7. The V gene's germline CDR1 is MNHEY and CDR2 SMNVEV (reference sequence). Here the CDR3 DNA reads TGTGCCAGCAGTCGGACAGGGGGATGGGGTCAGCCCCAGCATTTT. Protein product: CASSRTGGWGQPQHF.

This clonotype was detected a few times. The V call is TRBV3-1, the J call TRBJ1-2; TRBD1 is a possible D gene (6 bases). Germline CDR1 reads LGHDT; CDR2 reads YNNKEL (reference sequence). The V end was cut by 4 bases, the J end by 8 bases, with 17 bases between. This CDR3 has 14 residues. CDR3 protein: CASSRYGGLGGYTF. The CDR3, as DNA: TGTGCCAGCAGCCGTTATGGGGGGCTAGGCGGCTACACCTTC.

This clonotype has at least ten counts. The genes are TRBV21-1 and TRBJ2-3; the DNA was not compared with TRBD1, the D call given in the table. TRBV21-1 is reported as a pseudogene. This CDR3 has 15 amino acids. CDR3 amino acids: CASSKPGQGLDTQYF. CDR3 DNA: TGTGCCAGCAGCAAGCCGGGACAGGGATTGGATACGCAGTATTTT.

This clonotype occurred many times. The chain recombines TRBV12-3 or TRBV12-4 with TRBJ1-2; 9 positions agree with TRBD1. The V and J ends lost 6 bases and 8 bases, in that order; junction bases with no gene match: 7. This CDR3 is 13 amino acids long. CDR3 DNA: TGTGCCAGCAGCCCCAGGGACAGGGACGGCTACACCTTC. It encodes CASSPRDRDGYTF.

The table lists this clonotype with a few counts. The gene calls are TRBV29-1 and TRBJ1-1, with D possibly TRBD1 on 5 matching bases. The V and J ends lost 7 bases and 5 bases respectively, with 17 bases between them. Per the germline V gene, CDR1 is SQVTM and CDR2 is ANQGSEA. The CDR3 extends over 13 amino acids. The CDR3 loop is CSGLQDLRTEAFF. The CDR3 coding sequence is TGCAGCGGGCTACAGGACCTACGGACTGAAGCTTTCTTT.

This clonotype was detected only a few times. The chain employs TRBV29-1 and TRBJ2-1; 7 bases are a match to TRBD2. V trimming: 3 bases; J trimming: 9 bases; junction bases outside the gene matches: 2. The V gene's germline CDR1 is SQVTM and CDR2 ANQGSEA. This CDR3 spans 11 amino acids. DNA of the CDR3: TGCAGCGTTGATGGCGGGGGTGAGCAGTTCTTC. Its translation: CSVDGGGEQFF.

This clonotype was recorded a few times. In DNA form, the CDR3 reads TGTGCCAGCAGCCACAACATGAACACTGAAGCTTTCTTT. Protein sequence: CASSHNMNTEAFF. This chain joins TRBV3-1 and TRBJ1-1; D not certain. Per germline, CDR1 LGHDT and CDR2 YNNKEL (reference sequence). V was cut by 3 bases and J by 0 bases, with 5 bases left in between. This CDR3 has 13 amino acids.

In the case of this clonotype: This sequence may be a read error, since a much larger clone differs from it by one base. The chain couples TRBV9 to TRBJ1-1, with 7 bases aligning to TRBD1. In germline, CDR1 is SGDLS, CDR2 YYNGEE. The CDR3 has 12 amino acids. For the CDR3, the DNA is TGTGTCAGCAGCGGGGGACAGTCTGAAGCTTTCTTT. Residues: CVSSGGQSEAFF.

This clonotype was counted only a few times. V gene TRBV2 combines with J gene TRBJ2-3; no clear D gene. The germline gives CDR1 SNHLY, CDR2 FYNNEI. The CDR3 is 13 amino acids. Trimming cost V 8 bases and J 4 bases, with 13 bases left between them. The CDR3: CASGRVDPDTQYF. The CDR3 nucleotides are TGTGCCAGCGGTCGGGTCGATCCAGATACGCAGTATTTT.

There are many counts of this clonotype. The chain recombines TRBV12-3 or TRBV12-4 with TRBJ1-5; 12 bases are shared with TRBD1. Trimming removed 5 bases from V and 6 bases from J; junction bases left unmatched: 8. This CDR3 is built from 16 residues. CDR3 bases: TGTGCCAGCAGTCGTTACGGGACAGGGGGCAGTCAGCCCCAGCATTTT. Translated: CASSRYGTGGSQPQHF.

This clonotype has a count of ten or more. The CDR3 protein is CASSLVAHGNQPQHF. The CDR3 nucleotides read TGTGCCAGCAGTTTAGTGGCACACGGCAATCAGCCCCAGCATTTT. This chain joins TRBV27 and TRBJ1-5; no firm D call. CDR1 is MNHEY and CDR2 is SMNVEV in the germline V gene (reference sequence). V gave up 2 bases and J gave up 2 bases, with 10 bases separating them. CDR3 length: 15 amino acids.

The sample holds a few counts of this clonotype. This sequence joins TRBV7-2 and TRBJ2-7, with 7 bases that match TRBD2. Germline V CDR1 and CDR2: SGHTA, FQGNSA. The CDR3 contains 14 residues. Losses at the gene ends were 2 bases for V and 5 bases for J; bases not matched to a gene: 6. CDR3 residues: CASSLNGGLNEQYF. CDR3 DNA: TGTGCCAGCAGCTTAAACGGGGGGTTGAACGAGCAGTACTTC.

This chain joins TRBV6-2 or TRBV6-3 and TRBJ2-7; 10 bases align to TRBD2. This CDR3 is built from 15 residues. Germline V gene sequence: CDR1 MNHEY, CDR2 SVGEGT. J gave up 0 bases and V 6 bases, and 5 bases lay outside the gene matches. This CDR3 is CASRRTSGYSYEQYF. CDR3 nucleotide sequence: TGTGCCAGCAGACGGACTAGCGGTTACTCCTACGAGCAGTACTTC.

This clonotype was counted at least ten times. In DNA, the CDR3 is TGTGCCAGCAGTTTATTACGGGACCACTCCTACAATGAGCAGTTCTTC. Protein product: CASSLLRDHSYNEQFF. V is TRBV28 and J is TRBJ2-1, with D perhaps TRBD1 or TRBD2 (5 bases each). CDR3 length equals 16 residues. Germline CDR1 is MDHEN and CDR2 is SYDVKM. V was clipped by 1 base and J by 0 bases, with 10 bases between them.

The chain has TRBV5-1 and TRBJ2-1, with 7 nucleotides matching TRBD2. Germline CDR1 SGHRS, CDR2 YFSETQ. The ends lost 7 bases at V and 2 bases at J; junction bases unmatched: 6. CDR3 length: 14 amino acids. In DNA, the CDR3 is TGCGCCAGCGGGAGCGGGGAGACCTACAATGAGCAGTTCTTC. It is translated as CASGSGETYNEQFF.

This clonotype was found many times. This chain uses TRBV28 with TRBJ1-1; 7 bases align to TRBD1. V shed 2 bases and J 1 base; nucleotides not matched to a gene: 4. This CDR3 has 15 residues. Germline values: CDR1 MDHEN, CDR2 SYDVKM. CDR3 in amino acids: CASSLPTGRNTEAFF. CDR3 sequence (DNA): TGTGCCAGCAGTTTACCGACAGGGAGGAACACTGAAGCTTTCTTT.